The 26 T cell receptor beta chains below were found in one sample sequenced in a study of identical twins. MiXCR was run by TCRdb on the 5' RACE reads, yielding one entry per CDR3 protein. Seen here are under 300,000 distinct CDR3 sequences, over 9.5% observed once, and the top ten hold roughly 3.7%. The data also belong to a second study, concerning yellow fever vaccine responses in identical twins.

Sequenced material: memory (CD45RO+) T cells sorted from blood. The origin of the receptors is a woman aged 18-29 years in good health.

The gene calls are TRBV18 and TRBJ2-5, with TRBD2 as a possible D gene (5 bases). Trimming left V 2 bases short and J 2 bases short, with 6 bases between. The V gene's germline CDR1 is KGHSH and CDR2 LQKENI. This CDR3 has 13 amino acids. The CDR3 DNA reads TGTGCCAGCTCACCATGGACTCAAGAGACCCAGTACTTC. Translation: CASSPWTQETQYF.

In its sample, this clonotype was seen many times. This chain connects TRBV6-2 or TRBV6-3 to TRBJ1-5; no clear D. The V gene lost 0 bases and the J gene lost 7 bases, with 10 bases spanning the gap. Germline-derived CDR1 and CDR2 are MNHEY and SVGEGT. The CDR3 length is 14 residues. The CDR3 coding sequence is TGTGCCAGCAGTTACTCGCCGGCGGCGCAGCCCCAGCATTTT. It codes for CASSYSPAAQPQHF.

In this sample, this clonotype turned up once. This chain uses TRBV18 with TRBJ1-2; D is uncertain. V was shortened by 5 bases and J by 4 bases, with 14 bases between the two germline ends. Germline V gives CDR1 KGHSH, CDR2 LQKENI. CDR3 size: 14 residues. CDR3 loop: CASSSERSGYGYTF. In nucleotides, the CDR3 is TGTGCCAGCTCATCGGAAAGAAGCGGCTATGGCTACACCTTC.

This clonotype occurred a few times. The CDR3 region has the DNA TGTGCCAGCAGTGTCACAGGTACCACCGGGGAGCTGTTTTTT. This translates into CASSVTGTTGELFF. The genes are TRBV6-1 and TRBJ2-2; TRBD1 is a possible D gene (5 bases). Trimming removed 4 bases at V and 4 bases at J, with 10 bases between. This CDR3 spans 14 amino acids. CDR1 and CDR2 from the germline V gene are MNHNS and SASEGT.

The chain has TRBV7-2 and TRBJ2-3; 8 bases match TRBD2. The germline V gene has CDR1 SGHTA and CDR2 FQGNSA. The CDR3 consists of 17 residues. Germline trimming cut 1 base from V and 5 bases from J; bases unmatched to any gene: 11. CDR3 sequence: CASSLGVSGVERDTQYF. DNA for the CDR3: TGTGCCAGCAGCTTAGGGGTTAGCGGGGTTGAGAGAGATACGCAGTATTTT. Drawing the rest from reference TRBV7-2 and TRBJ2-3, the complete variable domain is GAGVSQSPSNKVTEKGKDVELRCDPISGHTALYWYRQSLGQGLEFLIYFQGNSAPDKSGLPSDRFSAERTGGSVSTLTIQRTQQEDSAVYLCASSLGVSGVERDTQYFGPGTRLTVL.

This sequence joins TRBV18 and TRBJ2-7, with D uncertain. The V gene lost 4 bases and the J gene lost 6 bases, with 16 bases spanning the gap. CDR3 length: 14 amino acids. The germline gives CDR1 KGHSH, CDR2 LQKENI. CDR3 sequence (DNA): TGTGCCAGCTCACAAACGACACGGGCTGGCGAGCAGTACTTC. Translated: CASSQTTRAGEQYF.

V usage is TRBV2 and J usage is TRBJ2-7, with 8 bases fitting TRBD1. CDR1 and CDR2 from the germline V gene are SNHLY and FYNNEI. Trimming at V came to 7 bases and at J to 3 bases, leaving 8 bases not matched to a gene. The length of the CDR3 is 14 residues. The CDR3 region is CASTLQGVHYEQYF. CDR3 bases: TGTGCCAGCACCCTACAGGGGGTTCACTACGAGCAGTACTTC.

This clonotype was picked up many times. The chain combines TRBV7-8 with TRBJ1-5, with 7 bases that match TRBD1. There are 20 residues in the CDR3. The germline CDR1 and CDR2 sequences are SGHVS and FQNEAQ. V trimming: 5 bases; J trimming: 1 base; junction bases outside the gene matches: 20. The CDR3 DNA follows: TGTGCCAGCAGCCAAGGCCTTGTTAAGACAGGGACAATGAGCAATCAGCCCCAGCATTTT. Amino acids: CASSQGLVKTGTMSNQPQHF.

The chain joins TRBV20-1 to TRBJ2-5; 9 nucleotides agree with TRBD2. This CDR3 has 15 amino acids. V lost 4 bases to trimming and J lost 5 bases; unmatched junction nucleotides: 11. Germline V lookup: CDR1 DFQATT, CDR2 SNEGSKA (reference sequence). DNA of the CDR3: TGCAGTGCTACTAGGCCAGCGGGAGGTGGGGAGACCCAGTACTTC. As protein: CSATRPAGGGETQYF.

This clonotype appeared a few times. The chain couples TRBV20-1 to TRBJ2-1, with D possibly being TRBD1 or TRBD2 (6 bases each). The germline gives CDR1 DFQATT, CDR2 SNEGSKA (reference sequence). This CDR3 contains 15 residues. V was pared by 1 base and J by 4 bases, with 14 bases between. CDR3 amino acids: CSARALTGAYNEQFF. CDR3 nucleotide sequence: TGCAGTGCTAGAGCACTCACGGGGGCTTACAATGAGCAGTTCTTC.

Ten or more counts support this clonotype. This chain connects TRBV5-1 to TRBJ1-1, with TRBD1 identical over 8 bases. Germline CDR1 is SGHRS and CDR2 is YFSETQ. V was pared by 4 bases and J by 4 bases, with 12 bases of the junction left unmatched. The CDR3 has 16 residues. CDR3 bases: TGCGCCAGCAGCGCGGGACCAGGGGGCGCGGGCACTGAAGCTTTCTTT. Its protein product is CASSAGPGGAGTEAFF. The full variable domain, with the rest looked up from reference TRBV5-1 and TRBJ1-1, is KAGVTQTPRYLIKTRGQQVTLSCSPISGHRSVSWYQQTPGQGLQFLFEYFSETQRNKGNFPGRFSGRQFSNSRSEMNVSTLELGDSALYLCASSAGPGGAGTEAFFGQGTRLTVV.

CDR3 in DNA: TGCGCCAGCAGCTTGGAAGGCCGTACAGTCGGGGAGCTGTTTTTT. It translates to CASSLEGRTVGELFF. The genes are TRBV5-1 and TRBJ2-2; no firm D call. The CDR3 has 15 amino acids. Germline V CDR1 and CDR2: SGHRS, YFSETQ. Trimming cost V 0 bases and J 7 bases, with 13 bases left between them.

A few counts support this clonotype. The DNA of the CDR3 is TGTGCCAGCAGCCCCAGAAACTACGAGCAGTACTTC. Translating it yields CASSPRNYEQYF. The chain has TRBV5-8 and TRBJ2-7, with D unresolved. V dropped 4 bases and J dropped 3 bases, with 8 bases sitting between them. Per germline, CDR1 SGHTS and CDR2 YDEGEE. The CDR3 sequence is 12 residues long.

This clonotype was found a few times. This sequence joins TRBV5-1 and TRBJ2-5; 8 bases map to TRBD2. The germline CDR1 and CDR2 sequences are SGHRS and YFSETQ. The CDR3 runs 15 residues. Trimming removed 4 bases from V and 4 bases from J; junction bases left unmatched: 9. The CDR3 loop reads CASSEEGTSRETQYF. For the CDR3, the DNA is TGCGCCAGCAGCGAAGAAGGGACTAGTCGAGAGACCCAGTACTTC.

The chain uses TRBV7-2 and TRBJ2-2; 8 bases line up with TRBD1. Per the germline V gene, CDR1 is SGHTA and CDR2 is FQGNSA. CDR3 length equals 14 residues. Losses at the gene ends were 5 bases for V and 6 bases for J; bases not matched to a gene: 5. This CDR3 reads CASSQRTGPGELFF. The CDR3 DNA reads TGTGCCAGCAGCCAGCGGACAGGGCCCGGGGAGCTGTTTTTT.

The chain joins TRBV28 to TRBJ2-7; D gene ambiguous. Germline values: CDR1 MDHEN, CDR2 SYDVKM. The CDR3 length is 15 residues. V lost 2 bases, J lost 6 bases, and 17 bases lay in between. CDR3 amino acids: CASSLMKTGSGEQYF. The CDR3 DNA reads TGTGCCAGCAGTTTAATGAAGACGGGTTCGGGCGAGCAGTACTTC.

V and J are TRBV13 and TRBJ2-1, with unresolved D. CDR1 is PRHDT, CDR2 FYEKMQ, per germline (reference sequence). Trimming left V 5 bases short and J 9 bases short, with 11 bases between. The CDR3 consists of 12 residues. DNA for the CDR3: TGTGCCAGCAGCATCTTAACCTTTGAGCAGTTCTTC. Its translation: CASSILTFEQFF.

This clonotype was recorded at least ten times. The germline gene is not matched at one end of the junction; a read error may be the cause. The chain joins TRBV7-7 to TRBJ2-5; D may match TRBD1 or TRBD2 (6 bases each). Germline values: CDR1 SSHAT, CDR2 FNYEAQ (reference sequence). CDR3 length: 15 residues. The CDR3 here is CASSLVGGSQETQYF. As DNA, the CDR3 is TGTGCTAGCAGCTTAGTCGGGGGCTCCCAAGAGACCCAGTACTTC.

This clonotype was observed a few times. The V gene is TRBV27, the J gene TRBJ1-5; perhaps TRBD1 as D (5 bases). Germline V gives CDR1 MNHEY, CDR2 SMNVEV (reference sequence). With 6 bases removed from V and 0 bases from J, the gap between germline ends came to 15 bases. The CDR3 is made up of 16 amino acids. The CDR3 nucleotides read TGTGCCAGCAGAGCAGGAGGGGTATATAGCAATCAGCCCCAGCATTTT. It specifies CASRAGGVYSNQPQHF.

This clonotype was picked up a small number of times. This chain joins TRBV5-1 and TRBJ2-1; 10 bases agree with TRBD2. Germline values: CDR1 SGHRS, CDR2 YFSETQ. V trimming: 4 bases; J trimming: 3 bases; junction bases outside the gene matches: 7. This CDR3 contains 16 residues. The DNA of the CDR3 is TGCGCCAGCAGCGGACGGACTAGCGGAGACTACAATGAGCAGTTCTTC. It yields the protein CASSGRTSGDYNEQFF.

This clonotype appeared a few times. The chain carries TRBV6-5 and TRBJ2-2, with 9 bases matching TRBD1. This CDR3 region has 15 residues. The J segment lost 3 bases and the V segment lost 4 bases, leaving 3 bases of the junction unmatched. Germline V gene data show CDR1 as MNHEY and CDR2 as SVGAGI. CDR3 coding DNA: TGTGCCAGCAGTTCCGGGACAGGGTACACCGGGGAGCTGTTTTTT. Its protein is CASSSGTGYTGELFF.

This clonotype came up a few times. V and J are TRBV6-2 or TRBV6-3 and TRBJ2-1, with D perhaps matching TRBD2 (7 bases). Germline V gene sequence: CDR1 MNHEY, CDR2 SVGEGT. V gave up 7 bases and J gave up 2 bases, with 15 bases separating them. This CDR3 is built from 15 residues. The CDR3 region has the DNA TGTGCCAGCACTCCCACCGGGGGGCCCTACAATGAGCAGTTCTTC. Its protein is CASTPTGGPYNEQFF.

This chain links TRBV20-1 with TRBJ2-3; 11 bases are a match to TRBD2. This CDR3 is built from 15 residues. From germline, CDR1 is DFQATT and CDR2 SNEGSKA (reference sequence). The CDR3: CRGTSGTIRGDTQYF. The DNA of the CDR3 is TGCAGGGGGACTAGCGGTACCATCCGTGGAGATACGCAGTATTTT.

The chain is built from TRBV20-1 and TRBJ2-6; 11 nucleotides align to TRBD1. Germline CDR1 and CDR2: DFQATT and SNEGSKA (reference sequence). V trimming: 3 bases; J trimming: 4 bases; junction bases outside the gene matches: 5. CDR3 length: 16 amino acids. Here the CDR3 reads CSARGTGGPGANVLTF. The DNA of the CDR3 is TGCAGTGCTAGGGGGACAGGGGGGCCCGGGGCCAACGTCCTGACTTTC.

The sample holds a few counts of this clonotype. The chain is built from TRBV3-1 and TRBJ2-2; no clear D gene. CDR1 and CDR2 from the germline V gene are LGHDT and YNNKEL (reference sequence). Trimming removed 1 base from V and 3 bases from J, with 9 bases in between. This CDR3 contains 15 residues. Here the CDR3 reads CASSQALGYTGELFF. CDR3 coding DNA: TGTGCCAGCAGCCAAGCGTTGGGATACACCGGGGAGCTGTTTTTT.

This clonotype turned up a few times. The chain recombines TRBV20-1 with TRBJ2-7; TRBD2 matches at 14 bases. The CDR3 runs to 15 residues. After removal of 3 bases from V and 4 bases from J, the junction contained 5 bases not matched to a gene. Germline CDR1 and CDR2: DFQATT and SNEGSKA (reference sequence). The DNA for the CDR3 is TGCAGTGCTAGGAAAGGGACTAGCGGGGGATACGAGCAGTACTTC. It yields the protein CSARKGTSGGYEQYF.